This T cell receptor beta chain derives from a study of blood T cell repertoires in COVID-19. On the study more broadly: The samples span acute and convalescent COVID-19 from the United States, Italy and Spain. T cells, B-cell-depleted T cells, or PBMCs provided the cDNA or gDNA that served as material.

CDR1 and CDR2 from the germline V gene are SEHNR and FQNEAQ (reference sequence). J gave up 7 bases and V 5 bases, and 10 bases lay outside the gene matches. The CDR3 has 15 amino acids. In its sample, this clone was seen once. Authors' methods: Amplifying reference gene primers gave estimates of nucleated cell counts. Clones were read by immunoSEQ multiplex PCR, and TCRdb kept only the in-frame ones, dropping some. The V and J calls and the clone size are those of that table, but D and trimming were determined from the DNA. The data hold 68,000 or so clones, with over 80% observed a single time. The sample comprised peripheral blood. The rearrangement joins TRBV7-9 to TRBJ2-1; TRBD2 aligns across 8 bases. The origin of this receptor is a human donor in a cohort sampled during active COVID-19. The CDR3 DNA follows: TGTGCCAGCAGCCGGGCCGGGGGGGCCGTTAATGAGCAGTTCTTC. Amino acid sequence: CASSRAGGAVNEQFF.